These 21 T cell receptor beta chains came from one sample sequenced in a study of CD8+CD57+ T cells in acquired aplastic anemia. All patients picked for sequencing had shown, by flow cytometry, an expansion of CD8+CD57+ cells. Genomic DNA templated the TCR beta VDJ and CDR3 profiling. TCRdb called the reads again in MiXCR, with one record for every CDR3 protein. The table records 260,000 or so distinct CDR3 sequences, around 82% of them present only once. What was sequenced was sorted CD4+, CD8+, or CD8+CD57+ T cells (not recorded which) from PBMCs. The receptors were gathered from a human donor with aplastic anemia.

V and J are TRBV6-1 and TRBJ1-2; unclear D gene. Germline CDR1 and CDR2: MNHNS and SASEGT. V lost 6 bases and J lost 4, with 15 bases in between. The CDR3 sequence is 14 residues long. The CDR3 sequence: CASSSPRNLYGYTF. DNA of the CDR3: TGTGCCAGCAGCAGCCCCAGGAATCTCTATGGCTACACCTTC.

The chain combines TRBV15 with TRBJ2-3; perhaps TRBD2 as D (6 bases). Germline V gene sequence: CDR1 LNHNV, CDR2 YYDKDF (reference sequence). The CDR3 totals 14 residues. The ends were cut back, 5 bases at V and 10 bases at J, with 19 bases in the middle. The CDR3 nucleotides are TGTGCCACCAGCTTCCGGGGAGGTCCCGATGCGCAGTATTTT. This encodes CATSFRGGPDAQYF.

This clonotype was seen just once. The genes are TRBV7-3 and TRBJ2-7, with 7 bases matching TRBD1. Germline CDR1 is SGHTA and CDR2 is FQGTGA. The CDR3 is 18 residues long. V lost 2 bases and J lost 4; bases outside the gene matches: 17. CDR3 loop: CASSLDPTGTTEAYEQYV. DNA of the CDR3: TGTGCCAGCAGCTTAGATCCGACAGGGACCACTGAAGCTTACGAGCAGTACGTC.

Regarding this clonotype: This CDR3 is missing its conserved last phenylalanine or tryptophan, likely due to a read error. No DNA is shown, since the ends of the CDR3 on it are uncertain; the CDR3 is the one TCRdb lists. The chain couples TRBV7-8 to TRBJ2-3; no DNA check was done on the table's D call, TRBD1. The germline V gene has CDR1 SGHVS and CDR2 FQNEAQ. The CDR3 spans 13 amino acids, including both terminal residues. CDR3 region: CASRDGGTPKTHY.

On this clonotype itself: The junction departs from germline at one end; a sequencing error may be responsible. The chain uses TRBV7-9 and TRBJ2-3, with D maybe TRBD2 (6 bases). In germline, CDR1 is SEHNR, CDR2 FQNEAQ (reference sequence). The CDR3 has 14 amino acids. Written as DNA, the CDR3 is TGTGCCAGCAGAATCGGGGACTGTCCGGAGACGCACGAATTT. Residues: CASRIGDCPETHEF.

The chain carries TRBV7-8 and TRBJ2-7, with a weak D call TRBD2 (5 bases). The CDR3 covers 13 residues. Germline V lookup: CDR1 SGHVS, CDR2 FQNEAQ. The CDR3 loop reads CASSLAGGPHTHV. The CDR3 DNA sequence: TGTGCCAGCAGCTTAGCGGGCGGGCCGCATACGCACGTC.

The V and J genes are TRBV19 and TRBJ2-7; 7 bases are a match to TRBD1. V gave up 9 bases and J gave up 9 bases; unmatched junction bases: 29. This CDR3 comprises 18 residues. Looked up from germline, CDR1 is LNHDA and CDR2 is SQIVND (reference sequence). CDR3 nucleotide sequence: TGTGCCAGCAACATTCAACCAGACGGGACAGAGCATTCCTTCGGGCAGTACGTC. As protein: CASNIQPDGTEHSFGQYV.

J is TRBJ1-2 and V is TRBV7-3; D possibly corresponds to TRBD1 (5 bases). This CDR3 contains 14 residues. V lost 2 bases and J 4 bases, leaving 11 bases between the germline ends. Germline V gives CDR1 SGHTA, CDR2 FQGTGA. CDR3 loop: CASSLGHDTYGYTF. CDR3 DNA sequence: TGTGCCAGCAGCTTAGGACACGACACCTATGGCTACACCTTC.

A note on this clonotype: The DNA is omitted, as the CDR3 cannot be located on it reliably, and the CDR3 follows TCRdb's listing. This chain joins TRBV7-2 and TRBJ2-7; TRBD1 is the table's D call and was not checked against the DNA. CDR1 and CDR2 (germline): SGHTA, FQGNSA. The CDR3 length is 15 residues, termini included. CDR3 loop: CASSFRGDEQFFGHV.

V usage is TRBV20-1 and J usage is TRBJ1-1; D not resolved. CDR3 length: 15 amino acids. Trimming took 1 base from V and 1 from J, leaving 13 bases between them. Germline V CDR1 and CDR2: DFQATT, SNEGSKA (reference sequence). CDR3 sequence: CSARVGSRTNTEAFF. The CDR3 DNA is TGCAGTGCTAGAGTCGGTAGTCGAACGAACACTGAAGCTTTCTTT.

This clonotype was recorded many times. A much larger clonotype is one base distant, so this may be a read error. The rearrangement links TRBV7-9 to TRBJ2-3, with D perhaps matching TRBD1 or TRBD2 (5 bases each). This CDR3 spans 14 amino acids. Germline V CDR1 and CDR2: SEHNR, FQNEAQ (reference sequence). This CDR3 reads CASSLAGSYGANDF. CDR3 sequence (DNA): TGTGCCAGCAGCTTAGCGGGTAGCTACGGGGCCAACGACTTT.

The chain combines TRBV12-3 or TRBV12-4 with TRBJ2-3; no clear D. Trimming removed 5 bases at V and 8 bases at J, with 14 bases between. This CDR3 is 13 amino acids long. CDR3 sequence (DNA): TGTGCCAGCAGTGTCGTGCGCACAAGTACGCAGTATTTT. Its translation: CASSVVRTSTQYF.

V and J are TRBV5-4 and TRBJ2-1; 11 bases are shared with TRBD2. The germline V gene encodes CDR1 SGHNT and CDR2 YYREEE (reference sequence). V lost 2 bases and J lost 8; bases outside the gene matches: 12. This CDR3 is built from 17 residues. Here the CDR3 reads CASSFMREGLAEYEQFF. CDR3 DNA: TGTGCCAGCAGCTTTATGCGTGAGGGACTAGCGGAGTATGAGCAGTTCTTC.

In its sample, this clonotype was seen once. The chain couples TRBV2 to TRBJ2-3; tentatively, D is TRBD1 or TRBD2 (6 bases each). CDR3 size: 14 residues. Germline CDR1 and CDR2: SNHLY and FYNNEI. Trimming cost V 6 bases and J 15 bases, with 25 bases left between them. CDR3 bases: TGTGCCAGCAGCGTAGGGGGAGGTCCGCATACGTATTATTTT. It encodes CASSVGGGPHTYYF.

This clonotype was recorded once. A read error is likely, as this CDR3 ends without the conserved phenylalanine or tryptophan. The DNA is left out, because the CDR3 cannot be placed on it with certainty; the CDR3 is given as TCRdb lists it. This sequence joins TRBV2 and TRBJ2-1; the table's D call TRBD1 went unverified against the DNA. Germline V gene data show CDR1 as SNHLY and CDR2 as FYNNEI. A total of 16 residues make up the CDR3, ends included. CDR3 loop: CASGHGGTDTQDVQPC.

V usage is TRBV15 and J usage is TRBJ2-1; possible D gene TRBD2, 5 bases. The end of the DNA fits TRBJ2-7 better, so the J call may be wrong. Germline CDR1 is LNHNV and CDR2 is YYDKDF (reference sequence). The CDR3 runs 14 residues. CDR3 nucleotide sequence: TGTGCCACCAAAAGAAGCGGCGAGAGAGAGACGCAGTACTTC. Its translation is CATKRSGERETQYF.

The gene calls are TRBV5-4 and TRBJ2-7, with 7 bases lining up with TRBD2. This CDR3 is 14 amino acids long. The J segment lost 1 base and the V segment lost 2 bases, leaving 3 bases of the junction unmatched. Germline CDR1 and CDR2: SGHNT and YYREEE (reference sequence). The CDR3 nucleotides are TGTGCCAGCAGCTTTACTAGCGTTTCCTACGAGCAGTACTTC. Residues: CASSFTSVSYEQYF.

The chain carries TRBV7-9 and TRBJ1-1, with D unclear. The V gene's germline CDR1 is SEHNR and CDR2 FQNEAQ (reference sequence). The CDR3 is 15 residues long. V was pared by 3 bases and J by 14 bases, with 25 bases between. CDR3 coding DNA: TGTGCCAGCAGCTTTCTAAGAAGCGGGAGGACTGATGAGTTCTTT. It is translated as CASSFLRSGRTDEFF.

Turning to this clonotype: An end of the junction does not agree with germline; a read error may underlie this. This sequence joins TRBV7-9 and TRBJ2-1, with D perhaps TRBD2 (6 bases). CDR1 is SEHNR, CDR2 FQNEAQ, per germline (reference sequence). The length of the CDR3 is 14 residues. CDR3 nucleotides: TGCGCCAGCAGCCCGTCGGGGGTCTGGGGTGCGCAGTTCTTC. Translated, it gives CASSPSGVWGAQFF.

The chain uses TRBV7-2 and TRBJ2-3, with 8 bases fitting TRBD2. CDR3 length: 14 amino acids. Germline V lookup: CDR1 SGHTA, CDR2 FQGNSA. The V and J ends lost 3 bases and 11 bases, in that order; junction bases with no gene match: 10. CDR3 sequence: CASSLAGGPDLQYF. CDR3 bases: TGTGCCAGCAGCTTGGCGGGAGGCCCCGATCTGCAGTATTTT.

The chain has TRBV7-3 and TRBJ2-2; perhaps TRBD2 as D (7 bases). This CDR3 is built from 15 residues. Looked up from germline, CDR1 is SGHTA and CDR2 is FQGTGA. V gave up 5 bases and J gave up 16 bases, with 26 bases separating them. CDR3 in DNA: TGTGCCAGCAGCGCTTGGCCCGGCACTACCGGGGGGCCGTTTTTT. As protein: CASSAWPGTTGGPFF. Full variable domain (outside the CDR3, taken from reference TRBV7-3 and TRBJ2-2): GAGVSQTPSNKVTEKGKYVELRCDPISGHTALYWYRQSLGQGPEFLIYFQGTGAADDSGLPNDRFFAVRPEGSVSTLKIQRTERGDSAVYLCASSAWPGTTGGPFFGEGSRLTVL.